One sample yielded the 27 T cell receptor beta chains listed below, sequenced in a study of technical replicates of blood from four donors. The repertoire was sequenced with immunoSEQ multiplex PCR; TCRdb's copy has only in-frame clones and lacks some. The table lists fewer than 85,000 clones, over 90% of them singletons. Sequencing was done on a sample of T cells isolated from PBMCs. Receptors originate from a human donor in good health.

The chain couples TRBV7-9 to TRBJ2-7; 8 nucleotides align to TRBD2. The V gene's germline CDR1 is SEHNR and CDR2 FQNEAQ (reference sequence). Unmatched junction bases numbered 11, after V lost 7 bases and J lost 3 bases. CDR3 length: 15 amino acids. The CDR3 DNA reads TGTGCCAGCACCCCGGGGGGGGGTCGGTTCTACGAGCAGTACTTC. It codes for CASTPGGGRFYEQYF.

The chain combines TRBV5-4 with TRBJ2-5, with 10 bases matching TRBD2. Germline-derived CDR1 and CDR2 are SGHNT and YYREEE (reference sequence). The junction had 5 bases not matched to a gene; V was cut back by 2 bases and J by 4 bases. CDR3 length: 15 amino acids. CDR3 sequence reads: CASSFHRLAGETQYF. The DNA of the CDR3 is TGTGCCAGCAGCTTCCACCGACTAGCGGGAGAGACCCAGTACTTC.

V gene TRBV28 combines with J gene TRBJ1-5; D gene unclear. The length of the CDR3 is 14 residues. Deletions cut 5 bases from V and 6 bases from J, with 14 bases between. Looked up from germline, CDR1 is MDHEN and CDR2 is SYDVKM. The CDR3 DNA sequence: TGTGCCAGCAGTCCCCTTGGGGAGGGTCAGCCCCAGCATTTT. As protein: CASSPLGEGQPQHF. The entire variable domain, with the rest obtained from reference TRBV28 and TRBJ1-5, is as follows: DVKVTQSSRYLVKRTGEKVFLECVQDMDHENMFWYRQDPGLGLRLIYFSYDVKMKEKGDIPEGYSVSREKKERFSLILESASTNQTSMYLCASSPLGEGQPQHFGDGTRLSIL.

The chain has TRBV2 and TRBJ1-5; the match to TRBD1 covers 12 bases. This CDR3 has 15 amino acids. The V and J ends lost 6 bases and 6 bases, in that order; junction bases with no gene match: 6. Germline V gene sequence: CDR1 SNHLY, CDR2 FYNNEI. Written as DNA, the CDR3 is TGTGCCAGCAGAGTGGGACAGGGGGCAGGTCAGCCCCAGCATTTT. Encoded protein: CASRVGQGAGQPQHF.

For the CDR3, the DNA is TGTGCCAGTACGGGAAGTTGGGAGGCTGAAGCTTTCTTT. It specifies CASTGSWEAEAFF. V usage is TRBV19 and J usage is TRBJ1-1; D uncertain. The germline CDR1 and CDR2 sequences are LNHDA and SQIVND (reference sequence). Trimming left V 7 bases short and J 6 bases short, with 15 bases between. The CDR3 extends over 13 amino acids.

J is TRBJ2-4 and V is TRBV15, with a tentative D call TRBD2 (5 bases). There are 15 residues in the CDR3. Per the germline V gene, CDR1 is LNHNV and CDR2 is YYDKDF (reference sequence). V lost 4 bases to trimming and J lost 6 bases, with 16 bases between them. CDR3 in amino acids: CATSTSREGGNIQYF. In DNA form, the CDR3 reads TGTGCCACCAGCACCTCCCGCGAGGGCGGAAACATTCAGTACTTC.

This sequence joins TRBV20-1 and TRBJ2-3; D is unclear. Trimming removed 0 bases from V and 11 bases from J, with 9 bases in between. This CDR3 spans 11 amino acids. Germline CDR1 reads DFQATT; CDR2 reads SNEGSKA (reference sequence). CDR3 loop: CSARDGRGQYF. The DNA of the CDR3 is TGCAGTGCTAGAGACGGCCGCGGGCAGTATTTT.

This chain joins TRBV7-9 and TRBJ1-1, with D possibly matching TRBD1 (5 bases). Trimming pared 7 bases from V and 4 bases from J, leaving 16 bases between. The germline CDR1 and CDR2 sequences are SEHNR and FQNEAQ (reference sequence). There are 14 residues in the CDR3. CDR3 in DNA: TGTGCCAGCAACCACCCCTTGGGGGGCACTGAAGCTTTCTTT. Residues: CASNHPLGGTEAFF.

The rearrangement uses TRBV7-6 and TRBJ2-3; 8 nucleotides align to TRBD2. After removal of 3 bases from V and 1 base from J, the junction contained 3 bases not matched to a gene. Germline CDR1 is SGHVS and CDR2 is FNYEAQ. The CDR3 totals 15 residues. CDR3 residues: CASSLSSGGTDTQYF. The CDR3 region has the DNA TGTGCCAGCAGCTTGAGTAGCGGGGGCACAGATACGCAGTATTTT. Looking up the rest from reference TRBV7-6 and TRBJ2-3 gives the full variable domain: GAGVSQSPRYKVTKRGQDVALRCDPISGHVSLYWYRQALGQGPEFLTYFNYEAQQDKSGLPNDRFSAERPEGSISTLTIQRTEQRDSAMYRCASSLSSGGTDTQYFGPGTRLTVL.

The rearrangement uses TRBV15 and TRBJ2-7; 9 bases line up with TRBD1. V dropped 3 bases and J dropped 5; count of bases not matched to a gene: 5. The CDR3 runs 14 residues. In germline, CDR1 is LNHNV, CDR2 YYDKDF (reference sequence). In DNA, the CDR3 is TGTGCCACCAGCAGCTGGGACAGGGCCCACGAGCAGTACTTC. Its translation: CATSSWDRAHEQYF.

The chain couples TRBV2 to TRBJ2-3; tentatively, D is TRBD1 (5 bases). With 6 bases removed from V and 0 bases from J, the gap between germline ends came to 13 bases. The germline V gene has CDR1 SNHLY and CDR2 FYNNEI. CDR3 length: 15 residues. CDR3 coding DNA: TGTGCCAGCAGCCTCGACAGATTGAGCACAGATACGCAGTATTTT. This encodes CASSLDRLSTDTQYF. The full variable domain, in which reference TRBV2 and TRBJ2-3 provide the parts outside the CDR3, is EPEVTQTPSHQVTQMGQEVILRCVPISNHLYFYWYRQILGQKVEFLVSFYNNEISEKSEIFDDQFSVERPDGSNFTLKIRSTKLEDSAMYFCASSLDRLSTDTQYFGPGTRLTVL.

V usage is TRBV15 and J usage is TRBJ2-5, with D possibly being TRBD2 (5 bases). The CDR3 has 15 amino acids. The ends were cut back, 0 bases at V and 3 bases at J, with 11 bases in the middle. In germline, CDR1 is LNHNV, CDR2 YYDKDF (reference sequence). This chain's CDR3 is CATSRDTGKKETQYF. In nucleotides, the CDR3 is TGTGCCACCAGCAGAGATACGGGGAAGAAAGAGACCCAGTACTTC.

V and J are TRBV19 and TRBJ2-3; D gene uncertain. Germline CDR1 reads LNHDA; CDR2 reads SQIVND (reference sequence). V was pared by 5 bases and J by 3 bases, with 15 bases between. CDR3 length equals 15 residues. CDR3 bases: TGTGCCAGTAGTCCCCTCCCGACATTAACAGATACGCAGTATTTT. Protein sequence: CASSPLPTLTDTQYF.

The chain links TRBV6-5 to TRBJ1-5; a possible D gene is TRBD1 (6 bases). The CDR3 spans 14 residues. Germline values: CDR1 MNHEY, CDR2 SVGAGI. V lost 6 bases to trimming and J lost 6 bases, with 15 bases between them. The CDR3 sequence: CASSPGGGGQPQHF. DNA for the CDR3: TGTGCCAGCAGCCCGGGGGGGGGCGGTCAGCCCCAGCATTTT.

The chain joins TRBV5-1 to TRBJ2-5; tentative D call: TRBD1 (7 bases). V was cut by 2 bases and J by 4 bases, with 12 bases left in between. Germline lookup yields CDR1 SGHRS and CDR2 YFSETQ. This CDR3 spans 14 amino acids. CDR3 DNA: TGCGCCAGCAGCTTATGGCAGGGGGGAGAGACCCAGTACTTC. It specifies CASSLWQGGETQYF.

This sequence joins TRBV30 and TRBJ2-7, with D possibly matching TRBD1 (5 bases). The germline CDR1 and CDR2 sequences are GTSNPN and SVGIG (reference sequence). The CDR3 extends over 14 amino acids. V lost 4 bases and J 0 bases, leaving 13 bases between the germline ends. The CDR3 DNA follows: TGTGCCTGGACTCGACAGTTAAACTCCTACGAGCAGTACTTC. This codes for CAWTRQLNSYEQYF.

V and J are TRBV5-6 and TRBJ2-7; D call uncertain. This CDR3 is 14 amino acids long. Between the trimmed V and J ends, which lost 2 bases and 0 bases, there was a span of 9 bases. Germline CDR1 is SGHDT and CDR2 is YYEEEE. The CDR3 spells CASSFLTSSYEQYF. Here the CDR3 DNA reads TGTGCCAGCAGCTTTTTGACAAGCTCCTACGAGCAGTACTTC.

The chain links TRBV5-1 to TRBJ1-5, with D tentatively TRBD1 (5 bases). Germline V gene sequence: CDR1 SGHRS, CDR2 YFSETQ. CDR3 length equals 14 residues. Trimming stripped 0 bases from V and 6 bases from J, with 10 bases between. CDR3 sequence (DNA): TGCGCCAGCAGCTTGGCCGGGGGAAGTCAGCCCCAGCATTTT. Protein product: CASSLAGGSQPQHF.

This sequence joins TRBV5-4 and TRBJ1-1, with D tentatively TRBD1 (6 bases). The germline gives CDR1 SGHNT, CDR2 YYREEE (reference sequence). The CDR3 consists of 15 residues. The V and J ends lost 0 bases and 11 bases respectively, with 20 bases between them. The CDR3, as DNA: TGTGCCAGCAGCTTGGGGGGACAAAAACATCAGGAGGCTTTCTTT. Its translation is CASSLGGQKHQEAFF.

This clone was observed a handful of times. The J gene is TRBJ1-1, the V gene TRBV7-2; a possible D gene is TRBD1 (5 bases). The V end lost 2 bases, the J end lost 4 bases, and 11 bases lay between the germline ends. Germline CDR1 SGHTA, CDR2 FQGNSA. The CDR3 covers 14 residues. The CDR3 reads CASSLSGGSTEAFF. The CDR3 coding sequence is TGTGCCAGCAGCTTATCGGGGGGAAGCACTGAAGCTTTCTTT. Filled out from reference TRBV7-2 and TRBJ1-1, the complete variable domain reads GAGVSQSPSNKVTEKGKDVELRCDPISGHTALYWYRQSLGQGLEFLIYFQGNSAPDKSGLPSDRFSAERTGGSVSTLTIQRTQQEDSAVYLCASSLSGGSTEAFFGQGTRLTVV.

This CDR3 is CASSYANEQYF. CDR3 sequence (DNA): TGTGCCAGCAGTTACGCGAATGAGCAGTACTTC. The rearrangement joins TRBV6-6 to TRBJ2-7; no clear D. The CDR3 has 11 amino acids. Trimming shortened V by 2 bases and J by 7 bases, and 6 bases separated the two germline ends. Germline V gene sequence: CDR1 MNHNY, CDR2 SVGAGI (reference sequence).

The chain couples TRBV19 to TRBJ1-1, with a tentative D call TRBD1 (5 bases). This CDR3 has 15 amino acids. Between the trimmed V and J ends, which lost 10 bases and 1 base, there was a span of 19 bases. Germline assignment: CDR1 LNHDA and CDR2 SQIVND (reference sequence). CDR3 loop: CATTLEPGGNTEAFF. In nucleotides, the CDR3 is TGTGCCACCACACTTGAACCGGGGGGGAACACTGAAGCTTTCTTT.

CDR3 DNA sequence: TGCGCCAGCAGCGGATGGGACAGGAGCTATGGCTACACCTTC. It encodes CASSGWDRSYGYTF. The chain combines TRBV5-1 with TRBJ1-2; TRBD1 agrees at 8 bases. From germline, CDR1 is SGHRS and CDR2 YFSETQ. V shed 4 bases and J 4 bases; nucleotides not matched to a gene: 6. This CDR3 has 14 amino acids.

The J gene is TRBJ2-1, the V gene TRBV6-5, with 9 bases identical to TRBD2. The length of the CDR3 is 15 residues. V lost 7 bases to trimming and J lost 7 bases; unmatched junction nucleotides: 11. Germline V lookup: CDR1 MNHEY, CDR2 SVGAGI. The CDR3 DNA reads TGTGCCAGCAACCAACTTAGCGGGGGAGGGAATGAGCAGTTCTTC. Translated, it gives CASNQLSGGGNEQFF.

This chain uses TRBV9 with TRBJ2-7; the match to TRBD2 covers 7 bases. Germline CDR1 reads SGDLS; CDR2 reads YYNGEE. This CDR3 comprises 14 residues. The trim removed 3 bases at V and 5 bases at J, leaving 8 bases unmatched. This CDR3 reads CASSAGLGANEQYF. CDR3 sequence (DNA): TGTGCCAGCAGCGCCGGACTAGGGGCCAACGAGCAGTACTTC.

This sequence joins TRBV28 and TRBJ1-2; D is perhaps TRBD1 (6 bases). Germline V gene lookup returns CDR1 MDHEN and CDR2 SYDVKM. This CDR3 contains 15 residues. V dropped 1 base and J dropped 4 bases, with 13 bases sitting between them. CDR3 nucleotide sequence: TGTGCCAGCAGTTTATCGGGGGGCGCCAGCTATGGCTACACCTTC. Encoded protein: CASSLSGGASYGYTF.

This clone turned up a few times. The chain links TRBV2 to TRBJ1-5; D gene uncertain. Trimming took 4 bases from V and 4 from J, leaving 8 bases between them. Germline CDR1 is SNHLY and CDR2 is FYNNEI. The CDR3 length is 13 residues. CDR3 loop: CASSVSVNQPQHF. The DNA for the CDR3 is TGTGCCAGCAGTGTTTCTGTGAATCAGCCCCAGCATTTT. Looking up the rest from reference TRBV2 and TRBJ1-5 gives the full variable domain: EPEVTQTPSHQVTQMGQEVILRCVPISNHLYFYWYRQILGQKVEFLVSFYNNEISEKSEIFDDQFSVERPDGSNFTLKIRSTKLEDSAMYFCASSVSVNQPQHFGDGTRLSIL.